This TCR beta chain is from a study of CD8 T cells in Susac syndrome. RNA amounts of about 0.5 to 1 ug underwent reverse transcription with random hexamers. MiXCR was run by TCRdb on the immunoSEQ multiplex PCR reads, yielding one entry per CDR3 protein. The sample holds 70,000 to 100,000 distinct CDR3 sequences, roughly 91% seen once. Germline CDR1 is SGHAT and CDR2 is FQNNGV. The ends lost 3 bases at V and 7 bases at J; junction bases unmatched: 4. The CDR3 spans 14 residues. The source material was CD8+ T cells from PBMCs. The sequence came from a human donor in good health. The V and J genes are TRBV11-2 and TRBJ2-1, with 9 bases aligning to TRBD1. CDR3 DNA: TGTGCCAGCAGCTTTGGACAGGGGAATAATGAGCAGTTCTTC. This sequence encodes CASSFGQGNNEQFF.